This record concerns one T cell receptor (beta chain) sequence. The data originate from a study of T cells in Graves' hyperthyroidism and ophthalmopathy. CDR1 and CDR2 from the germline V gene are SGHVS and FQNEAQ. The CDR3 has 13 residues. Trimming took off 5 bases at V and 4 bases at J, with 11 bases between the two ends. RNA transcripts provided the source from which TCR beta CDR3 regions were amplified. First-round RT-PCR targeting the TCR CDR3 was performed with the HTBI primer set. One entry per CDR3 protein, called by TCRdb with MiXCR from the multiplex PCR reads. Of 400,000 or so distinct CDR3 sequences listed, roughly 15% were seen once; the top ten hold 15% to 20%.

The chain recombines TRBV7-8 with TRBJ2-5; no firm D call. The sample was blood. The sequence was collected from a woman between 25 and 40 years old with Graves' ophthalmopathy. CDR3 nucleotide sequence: TGTGCCAGCAGCGACCAGCGAGGAGAGACCCAGTACTTC. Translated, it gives CASSDQRGETQYF.